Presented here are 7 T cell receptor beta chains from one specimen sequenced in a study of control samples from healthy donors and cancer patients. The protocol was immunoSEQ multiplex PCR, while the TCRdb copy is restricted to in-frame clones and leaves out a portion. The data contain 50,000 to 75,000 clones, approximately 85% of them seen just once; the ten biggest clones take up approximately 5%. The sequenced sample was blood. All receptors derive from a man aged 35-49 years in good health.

The CDR3: CSVEEGPARYGYTF. The CDR3 DNA reads TGCAGCGTTGAAGAAGGTCCAGCTAGATATGGCTACACCTTC. This chain joins TRBV29-1 and TRBJ1-2; D is uncertain. V shed 0 bases and J shed 5 bases, with 13 bases lying between them. There are 14 residues in the CDR3. CDR1 SQVTM and CDR2 ANQGSEA come from the germline V gene. Drawing the rest from reference TRBV29-1 and TRBJ1-2, the complete variable domain is SAVISQKPSRDICQRGTSLTIQCQVDSQVTMMFWYRQQPGQSLTLIATANQGSEATYESGFVIDKFPISRPNLTFSTLTVSNMSPEDSSIYLCSVEEGPARYGYTFGSGTRLTVV.

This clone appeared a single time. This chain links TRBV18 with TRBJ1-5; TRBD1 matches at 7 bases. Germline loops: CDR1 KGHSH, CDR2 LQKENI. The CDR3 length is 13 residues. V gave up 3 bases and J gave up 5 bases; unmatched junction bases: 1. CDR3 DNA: TGTGCCAGCTCACCCGACAGGGATCAGCCCCAGCATTTT. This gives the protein CASSPDRDQPQHF.

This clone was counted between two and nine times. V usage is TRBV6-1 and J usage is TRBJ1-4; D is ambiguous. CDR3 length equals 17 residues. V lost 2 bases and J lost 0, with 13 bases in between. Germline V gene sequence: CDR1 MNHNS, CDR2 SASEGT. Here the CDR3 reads CASSESIGSATNEKLFF. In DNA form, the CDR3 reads TGTGCCAGCAGTGAATCTATAGGGTCCGCAACTAATGAAAAACTGTTTTTT.

CDR3 DNA: TGTGCCAGCAGTTACATCGGGGCCAATCAGCCCCAGCATTTT. Its protein product is CASSYIGANQPQHF. V and J are TRBV6-5 and TRBJ1-5; D may be TRBD1 (5 bases). V lost 2 bases and J 3 bases, leaving 8 bases between the germline ends. In germline, CDR1 is MNHEY, CDR2 SVGAGI. The CDR3 is 14 amino acids.

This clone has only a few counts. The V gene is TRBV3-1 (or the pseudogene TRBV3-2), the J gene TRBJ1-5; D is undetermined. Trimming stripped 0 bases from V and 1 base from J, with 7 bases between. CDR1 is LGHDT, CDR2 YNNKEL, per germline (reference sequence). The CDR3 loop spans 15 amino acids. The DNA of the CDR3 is TGTGCCAGCAGCCAAGAATATCGGAGCAATCAGCCCCAGCATTTT. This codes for CASSQEYRSNQPQHF.

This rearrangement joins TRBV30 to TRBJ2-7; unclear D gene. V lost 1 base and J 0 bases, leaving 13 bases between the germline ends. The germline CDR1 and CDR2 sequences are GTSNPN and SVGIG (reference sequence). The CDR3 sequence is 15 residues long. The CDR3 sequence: CAWSEHRRGSYEQYF. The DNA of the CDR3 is TGTGCCTGGAGTGAACACAGAAGAGGCTCCTACGAGCAGTACTTC.

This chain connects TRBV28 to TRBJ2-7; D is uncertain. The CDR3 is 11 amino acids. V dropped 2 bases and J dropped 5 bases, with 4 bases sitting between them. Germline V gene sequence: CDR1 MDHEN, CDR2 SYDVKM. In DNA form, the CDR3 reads TGTGCCAGCAGTTTAGTTAACGAGCAGTACTTC. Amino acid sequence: CASSLVNEQYF. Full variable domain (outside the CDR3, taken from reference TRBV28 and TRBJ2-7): DVKVTQSSRYLVKRTGEKVFLECVQDMDHENMFWYRQDPGLGLRLIYFSYDVKMKEKGDIPEGYSVSREKKERFSLILESASTNQTSMYLCASSLVNEQYFGPGTRLTVT.